The rows below give T cell receptor beta chains drawn from one sample of a study of blood T cells in healthy people across ages. TCRdb redid the calling of the 5' RACE reads with MiXCR, one entry per CDR3 protein. The sample has fewer than 2 million distinct CDR3 sequences; around 42% are singletons. Sequenced sample: blood. Receptor source: a human donor in good health. Each CDR3 is given with its conserved first and last residue. D genes are given only for firm matches. Clone sizes are given selectively: once, few, many, or a class where the clone is expanded.

J gene,V gene,clone size,D gene,CDR3 protein,CDR3 DNA
TRBJ2-7,TRBV20-1,NA,TRBD1,CSATRQGSNTYEQYF,TGCAGTGCAACCAGACAGGGCTCAAATACCTACGAGCAGTACTTC
TRBJ1-2,TRBV4-2,few,NA,CASSQVNSEGLNYGYTF,TGTGCCAGCAGCCAAGTAAACTCGGAGGGCCTTAACTATGGCTACACCTTC
TRBJ2-1,TRBV5-1,NA,TRBD1,CASNLGTGGYNEQFF,TGCGCCAGCAACCTCGGGACAGGGGGCTACAATGAGCAGTTCTTC
TRBJ1-2,TRBV29-1,NA,NA,CSVEAPGTETSNYGYTF,TGCAGCGTTGAGGCCCCGGGGACCGAGACCTCTAACTATGGCTACACCTTC
TRBJ1-5,TRBV10-3,few,TRBD1,CAISDSRQDRVGGQPQHF,TGTGCCATCAGCGACTCCCGACAGGACAGGGTCGGCGGTCAGCCCCAGCATTTT
TRBJ2-3,TRBV14,NA,NA,CASSLLGTPGETQYF,TGTGCCAGCAGCCTTCTAGGGACCCCAGGAGAGACCCAGTATTTT
TRBJ2-1,TRBV5-4,NA,TRBD1,CASSLDAGGLNEQFF,TGTGCCAGCAGCTTAGATGCAGGGGGCTTGAATGAGCAGTTCTTC
TRBJ1-2,TRBV20-1,NA,TRBD1,CSVYGTGGKGYTF,TGCAGTGTTTATGGGACAGGGGGCAAGGGCTACACCTTC
TRBJ1-1,TRBV5-1,NA,NA,CASTQGWRTEAFF,TGCGCCAGCACACAGGGATGGCGGACTGAAGCTTTCTTT
TRBJ1-1,TRBV5-6,many,NA,CASSLTGGRTEAFF,TGTGCCAGCAGCTTAACGGGGGGACGGACTGAAGCTTTCTTT
TRBJ2-2,TRBV6-6,NA,NA,CASSDSTGELFF,TGTGCCAGCAGCGACAGCACCGGGGAGCTGTTTTTT
TRBJ1-1,TRBV5-1,NA,NA,CASSLAGVLSVGAFF,TGCGCCAGCAGCTTGGCCGGTGTTTTGTCAGTGGGAGCTTTCTTT
TRBJ1-2,TRBV6-6,NA,NA,CASSYSGARYGYTF,TGTGCCAGCAGTTACTCGGGGGCGCGGTATGGCTACACCTTC
TRBJ2-7,TRBV21-1,NA,NA,CASSKAITFHSYEQYF,TGTGCCAGCAGCAAAGCCATAACTTTTCATTCCTACGAGCAGTACTTC
TRBJ2-3,TRBV29-1,few,NA,CSVVPGPTNTDTQYF,TGCAGCGTAGTTCCCGGGCCAACGAACACAGATACGCAGTATTTT
TRBJ2-5,TRBV7-2,NA,TRBD1,CASSSDRGPSGQYF,TGTGCCAGCAGCTCCGACAGGGGCCCATCGGGGCAGTACTTC
TRBJ1-6,TRBV4-3,NA,NA,CASSQGGGESPLHF,TGCGCCAGCAGCCAAGGAGGGGGTGAATCACCCCTCCACTTT
TRBJ2-5,TRBV9,few,NA,CASSGADSVRETQYF,TGTGCCAGCAGCGGCGCCGACAGCGTGCGAGAGACCCAGTACTTC
TRBJ2-1,TRBV11-2,once,NA,CASSSNIRAGLPYNKQFF,TGTGCCAGCAGCTCTAACATTCGAGCGGGTCTACCCTACAATAAGCAGTTCTTC
TRBJ2-7,TRBV13,NA,TRBD2,CASSLGHGWGRGDEQYF,TGTGCCAGCAGCTTAGGGCACGGCTGGGGGAGGGGAGACGAGCAGTACTTC
TRBJ2-1,TRBV20-1,NA,NA,CSATDPDMGSYNEQFF,TGCAGTGCTACGGACCCGGACATGGGATCTTACAATGAGCAGTTCTTC
TRBJ1-1,TRBV5-6,NA,NA,CASSFYYGRHTEAFF,TGTGCCAGCAGCTTTTATTACGGGCGGCACACTGAAGCTTTCTTT
TRBJ2-5,TRBV12-5,few,TRBD1,CASGPGQEGTQYF,TGTGCTAGTGGTCCGGGACAGGAAGGGACCCAGTACTTC
TRBJ2-1,TRBV10-3,NA,NA,CAITERGASYNEQFF,TGTGCCATCACCGAACGGGGGGCCTCCTACAATGAGCAGTTCTTC
TRBJ2-1,TRBV20-1,once,NA,CSATGPEEGFF,TGCAGTGCCACCGGGCCAGAAGAAGGGTTCTTC
TRBJ1-1,TRBV5-6,NA,NA,CASSLYTDAEAFF,TGTGCCAGCAGCTTGTACACGGACGCTGAAGCTTTCTTT
TRBJ1-1,TRBV4-2,NA,NA,CASSPLSDREAFF,TGTGCCAGCAGCCCCCTATCCGACAGGGAAGCTTTCTTT
TRBJ2-5,TRBV18,NA,NA,CASSPLDIRLQETQYF,TGTGCCAGCTCTCCCCTGGACATCCGACTACAAGAGACCCAGTACTTC
TRBJ2-7,TRBV6-1,NA,NA,CASSESPQGLGYF,TGTGCCAGCAGTGAATCTCCACAGGGATTGGGGTACTTC
TRBJ2-7,TRBV2,few,NA,CASKSVTYEQYF,TGTGCCAGCAAGTCAGTTACCTACGAGCAGTACTTC
TRBJ1-2,TRBV7-2,few,NA,CASSFSADSYGYTF,TGTGCCAGCAGCTTTTCGGCCGACAGCTATGGCTACACCTTC
TRBJ2-3,TRBV4-2,NA,TRBD2,CASSQQRGRTDTQYF,TGTGCCAGCAGCCAGCAGCGGGGGAGGACAGATACGCAGTATTTT
TRBJ1-5,TRBV15,NA,NA,CATSSNNGMAEYSNQPQHF,TGTGCCACCAGCAGCAATAATGGGATGGCGGAATATAGCAATCAGCCCCAGCATTTT
TRBJ2-7,TRBV29-1,many,NA,CSVRDPYEQYF,TGCAGCGTCCGGGATCCCTACGAGCAGTACTTC
TRBJ1-6,TRBV27,NA,NA,CASSVGWVSGSNSPLHF,TGTGCCAGCAGTGTGGGGTGGGTGTCTGGGTCTAATTCACCCCTCCACTTT
TRBJ1-2,TRBV10-3,NA,NA,CATQGPNYGYTF,TGTGCCACGCAGGGTCCTAACTATGGCTACACCTTC
TRBJ2-5,TRBV29-1,NA,NA,CSAAFGTRGETQYF,TGCAGCGCTGCTTTCGGTACAAGAGGGGAGACCCAGTACTTC
TRBJ2-1,TRBV6-2/TRBV6-3,once,NA,CASSYRGDSGGGEQFF,TGTGCCAGCAGTTACCGAGGAGATTCCGGTGGGGGTGAGCAGTTCTTC
TRBJ2-7,TRBV4-3,NA,NA,CASSQDLGRWKYF,TGCGCCAGCAGCCAGGATCTGGGCAGGTGGAAGTACTTC
TRBJ2-3,TRBV5-4,NA,TRBD1,CANSGDGTGETDTQYF,TGTGCCAACAGCGGGGATGGGACAGGGGAGACAGATACGCAGTATTTT
TRBJ1-2,TRBV30,NA,TRBD1,CAWTNRGIGGCTF,TGTGCCTGGACCAACAGGGGAATTGGTGGCTGCACCTTC
TRBJ2-5,TRBV6-6,few,NA,CASSYVSGPPRQEQYF,TGTGCCAGCAGTTACGTGTCGGGGCCTCCCCGTCAAGAGCAGTACTTC
TRBJ2-7,TRBV4-2,many,NA,CASASRGGTGSEQYF,TGTGCCAGCGCCTCTCGGGGCGGTACGGGGAGCGAGCAGTACTTC
TRBJ1-4,TRBV7-2,NA,NA,CASSPTARAGEKLFF,TGTGCCAGCAGCCCGACGGCCAGGGCCGGTGAAAAACTGTTTTTT
TRBJ1-5,TRBV5-5,NA,NA,CASSLEGPLSNQPQHF,TGTGCCAGCAGCTTGGAGGGCCCCTTGAGCAATCAGCCCCAGCATTTT
TRBJ2-5,TRBV20-1,NA,NA,CSAHLEGTQEQYF,TGTAGTGCACATCTTGAGGGGACCCAAGAGCAGTACTTC
TRBJ2-1,TRBV7-8,NA,NA,CACSLYLPGQGLNEQFF,TGTGCCTGCAGCCTATACTTACCGGGACAAGGTCTAAATGAGCAGTTCTTC
TRBJ2-5,TRBV7-2,NA,NA,CACSLNFQETQYF,TGTGCCTGCAGCTTAAATTTCCAAGAGACCCAGTACTTC
TRBJ1-5,TRBV6-2/TRBV6-3,few,TRBD1,CASSRTGGSNQPQHF,TGCGCCAGCAGCCGGACAGGGGGCTCCAATCAGCCCCAGCATTTT
TRBJ1-1,TRBV20-1,few,NA,CSANRAHPTEAFF,TGCAGTGCTAACCGGGCCCATCCCACTGAAGCTTTCTTT
TRBJ2-7,TRBV7-2,NA,NA,CASSRQGLAYEQYF,TGTGCCAGCAGCCGCCAGGGGTTGGCCTACGAGCAGTACTTC
TRBJ2-3,TRBV6-2/TRBV6-3,NA,NA,CASSTVRNQPQYF,TGTGCCAGCAGTACAGTACGCAATCAGCCCCAGTATTTT
TRBJ2-5,TRBV4-2,NA,TRBD2,CASSQDQRGGTETQYF,TGTGCCAGCAGCCAAGATCAGCGGGGGGGCACGGAGACCCAGTACTTC
TRBJ1-5,TRBV5-5,NA,TRBD1,CASSLAVWTGGNQPQHF,TGTGCCAGCAGCTTGGCAGTGTGGACAGGGGGCAATCAGCCCCAGCATTTT
TRBJ2-7,TRBV12-3/TRBV12-4,few,NA,CASSPAGRGSGSNYEQYF,TGTGCCAGCAGCCCAGCGGGCAGGGGTTCGGGGTCTAACTACGAGCAGTACTTC
TRBJ1-5,TRBV20-1,NA,NA,CSALDRPNSNQPQHF,TGCAGTGCTCTGGACCGACCTAATAGCAATCAGCCCCAGCATTTT
TRBJ1-2,TRBV4-3,few,NA,CASSQEVRSGYTF,TGCGCCAGCAGCCAAGAAGTTCGGAGTGGCTACACCTTC
TRBJ2-3,TRBV7-3,NA,NA,CASSLGQWTDTQYF,TGTGCCAGCAGCCTAGGACAGTGGACAGATACGCAGTATTTT
TRBJ1-1,TRBV20-1,NA,TRBD1,CSARRTGYYLQEAFF,TGCAGTGCTAGGCGGACAGGGTATTATTTACAGGAAGCTTTCTTT